This T cell receptor beta chain was observed in a study of cytomegalovirus exposure and HLA in healthy donors. Findings and limits, study-wide: Owing to their indistinguishability, certain V segments, notably TRBV6-2 and TRBV6-3, were excluded. The classifier, whose performance was assessed in both the original and validation cohorts, reportedly diagnosed cytomegalovirus status with high specificity and sensitivity.

The length of the CDR3 is 20 residues. V was clipped by 6 bases and J by 2 bases; unmatched bases: 22. Germline V gene lookup returns CDR1 SNHLY and CDR2 FYNNEI. As for this clone: Its target is not known.

The PCR contained 60 Vbeta and 13 Jbeta primers. Assay used: immunoSEQ multiplex PCR; TCRdb lists only in-frame clones, some missing. The sample holds under 200,000 clones; roughly two thirds are singletons and the top ten take approximately 4.5%. This chain joins TRBV2 and TRBJ1-1, with TRBD1 matching over 9 bases. Sequenced input: PBMCs. The source of this sequence is a woman between 18 and 29 years old in good health and CMV-seropositive. The CDR3 DNA is TGTGCCAGCAGCACCGGGACAGGGTACATCCCGATAGAAGAAAACACTGAAGCTTTCTTT. Its protein product is CASSTGTGYIPIEENTEAFF.